These 24 T cell receptor beta chains originate from one sample sequenced in a study of blood T cell repertoires in COVID-19. Clones were sequenced by immunoSEQ multiplex PCR, and TCRdb holds only the in-frame ones, with some missing. This table has 140,000 to 150,000 clones, around 83% appearing once. Material: PBMCs or T cells enriched from blood (not recorded which). The receptors come from a woman aged 45-65 years who had been exposed to COVID-19.

This clone was found a few times. Other DNA sequences of this sample code for an identical CDR3. This chain connects TRBV9 to TRBJ2-2; D remains ambiguous. This CDR3 comprises 13 residues. V was clipped by 0 bases and J by 4 bases, with 4 bases between them. Per the germline V gene, CDR1 is SGDLS and CDR2 is YYNGEE. The CDR3 DNA reads as TGTGCCAGCAGCGTAGGAGGCACCGGGGAGCTGTTTTTT. Protein sequence: CASSVGGTGELFF.

This chain uses TRBV14 with TRBJ2-3; tentatively, D is TRBD1 (5 bases). Germline V gene lookup returns CDR1 SGHDN and CDR2 FVKESK. The CDR3 is 15 amino acids. Between the trimmed V and J ends, which lost 0 bases and 6 bases, there was a span of 13 bases. The CDR3 DNA reads as TGTGCCAGCAGCCAAGAATCCAGGGCTCGGGATACGCAGTATTTT. It is translated as CASSQESRARDTQYF. Full variable domain (rest looked up from reference TRBV14 and TRBJ2-3): EAGVTQFPSHSVIEKGQTVTLRCDPISGHDNLYWYRRVMGKEIKFLLHFVKESKQDESGMPNNRFLAERTGGTYSTLKVQPAELEDSGVYFCASSQESRARDTQYFGPGTRLTVL.

This sequence joins TRBV7-6 and TRBJ2-1, with TRBD2 identical over 9 bases. There are 16 residues in the CDR3. With 2 bases clipped from V and 6 bases from J, the junction kept 8 bases outside the gene matches. Per germline, CDR1 SGHVS and CDR2 FNYEAQ. The CDR3 loop reads CASSLKAASGVNEQFF. The DNA of the CDR3 is TGTGCCAGCAGCTTAAAAGCGGCTAGCGGGGTCAATGAGCAGTTCTTC.

There are a few counts of this clone. The chain is built from TRBV7-6 and TRBJ1-1; unclear D gene. The V gene lost 9 bases and the J gene lost 2 bases, with 4 bases spanning the gap. The CDR3 contains 10 residues. Germline-derived CDR1 and CDR2 are SGHVS and FNYEAQ. The CDR3: CASLNTEAFF. In DNA form, the CDR3 reads TGTGCCAGTTTAAACACTGAAGCTTTCTTT. Variable domain in full (rest from reference TRBV7-6 and TRBJ1-1): GAGVSQSPRYKVTKRGQDVALRCDPISGHVSLYWYRQALGQGPEFLTYFNYEAQQDKSGLPNDRFSAERPEGSISTLTIQRTEQRDSAMYRCASLNTEAFFGQGTRLTVV.

The V gene is TRBV5-1, the J gene TRBJ2-1, with D perhaps matching TRBD2 (5 bases). The CDR3 sequence is 13 residues long. Per the germline V gene, CDR1 is SGHRS and CDR2 is YFSETQ. Trimming removed 2 bases at V and 6 bases at J, with 9 bases between. Here the CDR3 DNA reads TGCGCCAGCAGCTTCCCGACTATCAATGAGCAGTTCTTC. Its translation: CASSFPTINEQFF. Combining the CDR3 with reference TRBV5-1 and TRBJ2-1 gives the whole variable domain KAGVTQTPRYLIKTRGQQVTLSCSPISGHRSVSWYQQTPGQGLQFLFEYFSETQRNKGNFPGRFSGRQFSNSRSEMNVSTLELGDSALYLCASSFPTINEQFFGPGTRLTVL.

This clone has just a few counts. V is TRBV28 and J is TRBJ1-5; 7 nucleotides agree with TRBD1. The junction had 12 bases not matched to a gene; V was cut back by 10 bases and J by 0 bases. Germline V gene lookup returns CDR1 MDHEN and CDR2 SYDVKM. This CDR3 has 16 residues. The CDR3 loop reads CAIPKQQGYSNQPQHF. The CDR3 DNA sequence: TGTGCCATCCCAAAACAACAGGGGTATAGCAATCAGCCCCAGCATTTT.

This clone was counted between two and nine times. The chain carries TRBV19 and TRBJ1-2; 8 bases align to TRBD1. Germline CDR1 is LNHDA and CDR2 is SQIVND (reference sequence). The CDR3 extends over 14 amino acids. The trim removed 3 bases at V and 4 bases at J, leaving 4 bases unmatched. CDR3 sequence (DNA): TGTGCCAGTAGTATGGGTGGGACAGGCTATGGCTACACCTTC. This encodes CASSMGGTGYGYTF.

The gene calls are TRBV7-9 and TRBJ2-7, with TRBD2 identical over 9 bases. The CDR3 contains 15 residues. J gave up 11 bases and V 5 bases, and 16 bases lay outside the gene matches. Per the germline V gene, CDR1 is SEHNR and CDR2 is FQNEAQ (reference sequence). This chain's CDR3 is CASSSSGRQERMEYF. Written as DNA, the CDR3 is TGTGCCAGCAGCAGTAGCGGGAGACAGGAAAGAATGGAGTACTTC.

The CDR3 reads CAGGVYEQYF. The CDR3 DNA is TGTGCCGGAGGAGTTTACGAGCAGTACTTC. The genes are TRBV2 and TRBJ2-7; D may be TRBD2 (5 bases). Between the trimmed V and J ends, which lost 11 bases and 4 bases, there was a span of 9 bases. Germline CDR1 reads SNHLY; CDR2 reads FYNNEI. The CDR3 has 10 residues.

V and J are TRBV19 and TRBJ1-1; D may be TRBD1 (5 bases). CDR1 LNHDA and CDR2 SQIVND come from the germline V gene (reference sequence). The CDR3 loop spans 17 amino acids. The germline V and J ends were trimmed by 5 bases and 5 bases, with 24 bases remaining between them. For the CDR3, the DNA is TGTGCCAGTAGTCCGAGTAGATCGCAGGGCGAGGCTACTGAAGCTTTCTTT. This translates into CASSPSRSQGEATEAFF.

V usage is TRBV5-1 and J usage is TRBJ1-1, with 9 bases aligning to TRBD1. V was pared by 4 bases and J by 0 bases, with 7 bases of the junction left unmatched. The germline CDR1 and CDR2 sequences are SGHRS and YFSETQ. CDR3 length: 16 residues. CDR3 nucleotide sequence: TGCGCCAGCAGCAGCGGGACAGGGAACATGAACACTGAAGCTTTCTTT. This gives the protein CASSSGTGNMNTEAFF.

The V gene is TRBV30, the J gene TRBJ2-1; 7 bases line up with TRBD2. The CDR3 sequence is 15 residues long. The V gene end was trimmed by 2 bases and the J gene end by 8 bases; junction bases not matched to a gene: 12. CDR1 GTSNPN and CDR2 SVGIG come from the germline V gene (reference sequence). This CDR3 is CAWSRWGRAGDEQFF. The DNA of the CDR3 is TGTGCCTGGAGTAGGTGGGGGAGGGCGGGCGATGAGCAGTTCTTC.

The chain is built from TRBV3-1 (or the pseudogene TRBV3-2) and TRBJ2-5; D call uncertain. Germline V gene sequence: CDR1 LGHDT, CDR2 YNNKEL (reference sequence). There are 12 residues in the CDR3. V lost 5 bases, J lost 4 bases, and 8 bases lay in between. As DNA, the CDR3 is TGTGCCAGCAGCGAAATGCGAGAGACCCAGTACTTC. Amino acids: CASSEMRETQYF.

The chain couples TRBV4-3 to TRBJ1-3; D gene uncertain. Germline loops: CDR1 LGHNA, CDR2 YSLEER. The CDR3 extends over 17 amino acids. Trimming left V 2 bases short and J 8 bases short, with 22 bases between. CDR3: CASSQSSAGGLGDTIYF. CDR3 coding DNA: TGCGCCAGCAGCCAAAGCTCGGCGGGAGGGTTGGGAGACACCATATATTTT.

This chain uses TRBV10-1 with TRBJ2-1; 9 nucleotides agree with TRBD1. The V gene end was trimmed by 0 bases and the J gene end by 9 bases; junction bases not matched to a gene: 0. Germline assignment: CDR1 WNHNN and CDR2 SYGVQD (reference sequence). The CDR3 consists of 13 residues. The CDR3 sequence is CASSESGQGEQFF. CDR3 bases: TGCGCCAGCAGTGAGTCGGGACAGGGTGAGCAGTTCTTC.

The V gene is TRBV11-2, the J gene TRBJ2-7; 8 bases match TRBD2. V shed 1 base and J 2 bases; nucleotides not matched to a gene: 4. Per germline, CDR1 SGHAT and CDR2 FQNNGV. CDR3 length: 15 residues. As DNA, the CDR3 is TGTGCCAGCAGCTTAGTTATGCGGGGGGCCTACGAGCAGTACTTC. Translating gives CASSLVMRGAYEQYF.

This clone was seen only once. This chain links TRBV19 with TRBJ1-1; D not resolved. With 2 bases removed from V and 0 bases from J, the gap between germline ends came to 4 bases. CDR1 is LNHDA and CDR2 is SQIVND in the germline V gene (reference sequence). This CDR3 has 13 amino acids. The CDR3 coding sequence is TGTGCCAGTAGTATAATTATGAACACTGAAGCTTTCTTT. It specifies CASSIIMNTEAFF.

V gene TRBV14 combines with J gene TRBJ1-6; weak D call: TRBD1 (5 bases). The CDR3 is 14 amino acids. Germline CDR1 SGHDN, CDR2 FVKESK. Trimming removed 3 bases from V and 4 bases from J, with 7 bases in between. The CDR3 loop reads CASSHRAYNSPLHF. In nucleotides, the CDR3 is TGTGCCAGCAGCCACAGGGCTTATAATTCACCCCTCCACTTT.

This sequence joins TRBV4-1 and TRBJ1-1; a weak D match, TRBD1 (6 bases). Trimming took off 1 base at V and 7 bases at J, with 10 bases between the two ends. The length of the CDR3 is 13 residues. Germline assignment: CDR1 MGHRA and CDR2 YSYEKL. CDR3 amino acids: CASSQAGQLEAFF. CDR3 nucleotide sequence: TGCGCCAGCAGCCAAGCAGGACAGCTTGAAGCTTTCTTT.

This chain uses TRBV19 with TRBJ1-4; D is uncertain. This CDR3 comprises 14 residues. V was cut by 1 base and J by 7 bases, with 10 bases left in between. Germline CDR1 and CDR2: LNHDA and SQIVND (reference sequence). CDR3 sequence reads: CASSIVFGSEKLFF. CDR3 in DNA: TGTGCCAGTAGTATAGTGTTTGGGAGTGAAAAACTGTTTTTT.

This chain uses TRBV7-6 with TRBJ2-2; 10 bases agree with TRBD2. The germline CDR1 and CDR2 sequences are SGHVS and FNYEAQ. V lost 4 bases, J lost 5 bases, and 4 bases stayed unmatched. This CDR3 has 15 residues. This CDR3 reads CASSSSGSQTGELFF. The CDR3, as DNA: TGTGCCAGCAGCTCTAGCGGGAGTCAAACCGGGGAGCTGTTTTTT.

This chain connects TRBV18 to TRBJ1-5; D remains unclear. CDR3 length equals 16 residues. The germline V gene has CDR1 KGHSH and CDR2 LQKENI. Deletions cut 4 bases from V and 0 bases from J, with 13 bases between. CDR3 in DNA: TGTGCCAGCTCACTTGGCAGGCGCAATAGCAATCAGCCCCAGCATTTT. It specifies CASSLGRRNSNQPQHF. Drawing the rest from reference TRBV18 and TRBJ1-5, the complete variable domain is NAGVMQNPRHLVRRRGQEARLRCSPMKGHSHVYWYRQLPEEGLKFMVYLQKENIIDESGMPKERFSAEFPKEGPSILRIQQVVRGDSAAYFCASSLGRRNSNQPQHFGDGTRLSIL.

The chain carries TRBV2 and TRBJ1-2; TRBD1 might be the D (5 bases). Germline-derived CDR1 and CDR2 are SNHLY and FYNNEI. The CDR3 length is 13 residues. With 1 base removed from V and 4 bases from J, the gap between germline ends came to 7 bases. Written as DNA, the CDR3 is TGTGCCAGCAGTGAAGACAGGACCTATGGCTACACCTTC. As protein: CASSEDRTYGYTF. The complete variable domain, with remaining parts taken from reference TRBV2 and TRBJ1-2, reads EPEVTQTPSHQVTQMGQEVILRCVPISNHLYFYWYRQILGQKVEFLVSFYNNEISEKSEIFDDQFSVERPDGSNFTLKIRSTKLEDSAMYFCASSEDRTYGYTFGSGTRLTVV.

This clone was detected a few times. CDR3 coding DNA: TGCGCCAGCAGCCCTCGGACAGACCACTATGGCTACACCTTC. Translated: CASSPRTDHYGYTF. This rearrangement joins TRBV5-1 to TRBJ1-2; the D gene is possibly TRBD1 (6 bases). Germline V gene lookup returns CDR1 SGHRS and CDR2 YFSETQ. The CDR3 runs to 14 residues. Trimming removed 4 bases from V and 3 bases from J, with 13 bases in between.